Listed here are 25 T cell receptor beta chains from one sample, sequenced in a study of CD8 T cells in ankylosing spondylitis. TCRdb re-analysed the 5' RACE reads in MiXCR, keeping a single row per CDR3 protein. Of 150,000 to 200,000 distinct CDR3 sequences listed, about a third are singletons. Material: synovial fluid, either unsorted or a sorted T cell fraction (not recorded which). These receptors were collected from a male donor with ankylosing spondylitis.

This clonotype was counted a few times. The gene calls are TRBV20-1 and TRBJ1-1, with D possibly matching TRBD1 (6 bases). This CDR3 spans 12 amino acids. V was cut by 6 bases and J by 4 bases, with 12 bases left in between. Germline V CDR1 and CDR2: DFQATT, SNEGSKA (reference sequence). CDR3 in amino acids: CSAAQGVTEAFF. The CDR3 nucleotides read TGCAGTGCCGCACAGGGTGTCACTGAAGCTTTCTTT.

This clonotype was counted at least ten times. This sequence joins TRBV7-2 and TRBJ2-5; D call uncertain. The CDR3 spans 15 residues. V was clipped by 5 bases and J by 0 bases, with 13 bases between them. Germline V gives CDR1 SGHTA, CDR2 FQGNSA. CDR3 region: CASSPFQTYQETQYF. CDR3 in DNA: TGTGCCAGCAGCCCATTCCAAACATACCAAGAGACCCAGTACTTC.

This clonotype was seen only a few times. CDR3 in amino acids: CSASKTGSEKLFF. CDR3 coding DNA: TGCAGTGCTAGCAAGACAGGGAGTGAAAAACTGTTTTTT. The V and J genes are TRBV20-1 and TRBJ1-4; 7 bases are shared with TRBD1. V shed 3 bases, J shed 7 bases, and the junction held 5 bases outside the gene matches. The CDR3 is 13 residues long. Germline V gene sequence: CDR1 DFQATT, CDR2 SNEGSKA (reference sequence).

This clonotype has ten or more counts. The chain joins TRBV2 to TRBJ2-2; maybe TRBD1 (5 bases). CDR1 is SNHLY, CDR2 FYNNEI, per germline. The CDR3 has 12 amino acids. V shed 7 bases and J shed 5 bases, with 8 bases lying between them. CDR3 sequence reads: CASTKGTGELFF. CDR3 nucleotides: TGTGCCAGCACCAAGGGGACCGGGGAGCTGTTTTTT. The full variable domain, rest sourced from reference TRBV2 and TRBJ2-2, is EPEVTQTPSHQVTQMGQEVILRCVPISNHLYFYWYRQILGQKVEFLVSFYNNEISEKSEIFDDQFSVERPDGSNFTLKIRSTKLEDSAMYFCASTKGTGELFFGEGSRLTVL.

This clonotype was counted at least ten times. The rearrangement links TRBV18 to TRBJ2-7; D tentatively reads TRBD1 or TRBD2 (5 bases each). V was shortened by 4 bases and J by 6 bases, with 10 bases between the two germline ends. Germline loops: CDR1 KGHSH, CDR2 LQKENI. This CDR3 spans 12 amino acids. The CDR3 here is CASSQEGREQYF. In DNA form, the CDR3 reads TGTGCCAGCTCACAAGAGGGACGCGAGCAGTACTTC.

The V gene is TRBV7-9, the J gene TRBJ1-1; the D is unclear. Germline loops: CDR1 SEHNR, CDR2 FQNEAQ (reference sequence). CDR3 length: 15 residues. V was trimmed by 2 bases and J by 2 bases, leaving 12 bases between them. The CDR3 protein is CASSLLRRENTEAFF. Here the CDR3 DNA reads TGTGCCAGCAGCTTACTCCGGCGAGAAAACACTGAAGCTTTCTTT.

This clonotype was seen a handful of times. The J gene is TRBJ2-3, the V gene TRBV12-3 or TRBV12-4; 8 positions match TRBD1. The CDR3 contains 16 residues. V shed 4 bases, J shed 3 bases, and the junction held 9 bases outside the gene matches. The CDR3 DNA reads TGTGCCAGCAGTTCTAGGGGGGACAGGCCAACAGATACGCAGTATTTT. It specifies CASSSRGDRPTDTQYF.

This chain links TRBV11-2 with TRBJ2-3, with D perhaps being TRBD1 or TRBD2 (5 bases each). V was pared by 1 base and J by 2 bases, with 13 bases between. Germline loops: CDR1 SGHAT, CDR2 FQNNGV. There are 16 residues in the CDR3. CDR3: CASSLGSYGTTDTQYF. CDR3 DNA sequence: TGTGCCAGCAGCTTAGGATCCTACGGGACCACAGATACGCAGTATTTT.

This clonotype appeared a few times. V usage is TRBV2 and J usage is TRBJ2-1; possibly TRBD2 for D (6 bases). Germline CDR1 is SNHLY and CDR2 is FYNNEI. This CDR3 region has 13 residues. Trimming took 11 bases from V and 3 from J, leaving 14 bases between them. The DNA of the CDR3 is TGTGCCGGAGGGGCGGATCTCTACAATGAGCAGTTCTTC. The encoded protein is CAGGADLYNEQFF.

This clonotype was seen many times. This sequence joins TRBV29-1 and TRBJ2-5; no clear D. Germline CDR1 reads SQVTM; CDR2 reads ANQGSEA. Trimming removed 0 bases at V and 4 bases at J, with 15 bases between. The CDR3 is made up of 15 amino acids. The DNA for the CDR3 is TGCAGCGTTGAAGATAGTCAGCCCGGGCGAGAGACCCAGTACTTC. Encoded protein: CSVEDSQPGRETQYF.

In DNA form, the CDR3 reads TGTGCCAGCAGCCAAGTAAAGGGGGGGCAGTACTTC. As protein: CASSQVKGGQYF. This chain uses TRBV3-1 with TRBJ2-7; D could derive from TRBD1 or TRBD2 (6 bases each). V lost 1 base to trimming and J lost 9 bases, with 10 bases between them. The CDR3 is 12 amino acids. CDR1 and CDR2 (germline): LGHDT, YNNKEL (reference sequence).

In this sample, this clonotype turned up a few times. The V gene is TRBV6-5, the J gene TRBJ1-4, with D possibly matching TRBD1 (6 bases). Trimming took 4 bases from V and 7 from J, leaving 13 bases between them. The CDR3 spans 14 residues. CDR1 and CDR2 from the germline V gene are MNHEY and SVGAGI. CDR3 nucleotide sequence: TGTGCCAGCAGTTCACAGGGTAAAGGTGAAAAACTGTTTTTT. This codes for CASSSQGKGEKLFF.

A few counts support this clonotype. This chain joins TRBV12-3 or TRBV12-4 and TRBJ1-5; no definite D call. CDR3 length equals 16 residues. Trimming stripped 0 bases from V and 0 bases from J, with 9 bases between. CDR3 protein: CASSLARTPSNQPQHF. The CDR3 region has the DNA TGTGCCAGCAGTTTAGCGAGAACACCTAGCAATCAGCCCCAGCATTTT.

The chain links TRBV6-1 to TRBJ2-3; 10 positions match TRBD2. The CDR3 has 15 amino acids. Germline V gene lookup returns CDR1 MNHNS and CDR2 SASEGT. Trimming removed 7 bases from V and 0 bases from J; junction bases left unmatched: 4. DNA of the CDR3: TGTGCCAGCACCGGACTAGCGGCTAGCACAGATACGCAGTATTTT. Its translation: CASTGLAASTDTQYF.

The chain carries TRBV6-2 or TRBV6-3 and TRBJ2-2; no definite D call. Germline V gene lookup returns CDR1 MNHEY and CDR2 SVGEGT. V gave up 6 bases and J gave up 5 bases, with 10 bases separating them. CDR3 length equals 13 residues. This CDR3 is CASSQSPTGELFF. CDR3 in DNA: TGTGCCAGCAGCCAGAGCCCTACCGGGGAGCTGTTTTTT.

V usage is TRBV2 and J usage is TRBJ1-2, with 7 positions matching TRBD1. J was trimmed by 4 bases and V by 9 bases; bases with no gene match: 8. The CDR3 is made up of 13 amino acids. Per the germline V gene, CDR1 is SNHLY and CDR2 is FYNNEI. CDR3 sequence reads: CASRDSLLYGYTF. The CDR3 nucleotides read TGTGCCAGTCGGGACAGCCTCCTCTATGGCTACACCTTC.

This clonotype was counted only a few times. J is TRBJ1-6 and V is TRBV7-9, with 7 positions matching TRBD1. The CDR3 extends over 17 amino acids. Germline V gene sequence: CDR1 SEHNR, CDR2 FQNEAQ (reference sequence). V shed 0 bases, J shed 6 bases, and the junction held 8 bases outside the gene matches. CDR3 nucleotides: TGTGCCAGCAGCTTAGCTCTCACCAGGGGGATTAATTCACCCCTCCACTTT. As protein: CASSLALTRGINSPLHF. Filled out from reference TRBV7-9 and TRBJ1-6, the complete variable domain reads DTGVSQNPRHKITKRGQNVTFRCDPISEHNRLYWYRQTLGQGPEFLTYFQNEAQLEKSRLLSDRFSAERPKGSFSTLEIQRTEQGDSAMYLCASSLALTRGINSPLHFGNGTRLTVT.

The rearrangement joins TRBV7-9 to TRBJ1-5, with unresolved D. The CDR3 is 14 amino acids. Trimming cost V 5 bases and J 2 bases, with 10 bases left between them. Germline CDR1 SEHNR, CDR2 FQNEAQ (reference sequence). The CDR3 DNA is TGTGCCAGCAGCCATGAGAAGGGCAATCAGCCCCAGCATTTT. The encoded protein is CASSHEKGNQPQHF.

The gene calls are TRBV12-3 or TRBV12-4 and TRBJ2-1; 8 bases line up with TRBD2. V lost 7 bases and J lost 5; bases outside the gene matches: 7. There are 14 residues in the CDR3. The CDR3 DNA is TGTGCCAGCACCTTGGCGGGAGGTGACAATGAGCAGTTCTTC. It encodes CASTLAGGDNEQFF.

Comment on this clonotype: Being one base from a much bigger clone, this may be a read error. The chain couples TRBV20-1 to TRBJ2-2; 8 bases agree with TRBD1. Trimming removed 2 bases from V and 5 bases from J; junction bases left unmatched: 4. Germline loops: CDR1 DFQATT, CDR2 SNEGSKA (reference sequence). The CDR3 runs 14 residues. The CDR3 is CSARLGQETGELFF. CDR3 nucleotides: TGCAGTGCTAGACTGGGACAGGAGACCGGGGAGCTGTTTTTT.

The chain recombines TRBV5-1 with TRBJ2-4; the D is unclear. Germline V gene data show CDR1 as SGHRS and CDR2 as YFSETQ. V lost 4 bases to trimming and J lost 0 bases, with 8 bases between them. The CDR3 consists of 14 residues. CDR3 amino acids: CASSASLAKNIQYF. In DNA form, the CDR3 reads TGCGCCAGCAGCGCTTCTTTAGCCAAAAACATTCAGTACTTC.

The genes are TRBV2 and TRBJ1-3, with D tentatively TRBD1 (5 bases). V lost 3 bases to trimming and J lost 2 bases, with 8 bases between them. CDR3 length: 14 residues. In germline, CDR1 is SNHLY, CDR2 FYNNEI. The CDR3 bases are TGTGCCAGCAGTGATCAGGGAGCTGGAAACACCATATATTTT. It is translated as CASSDQGAGNTIYF.

V usage is TRBV13 and J usage is TRBJ2-5; D may be TRBD1 or TRBD2 (5 bases each). This CDR3 is 15 amino acids long. Germline V lookup: CDR1 PRHDT, CDR2 FYEKMQ (reference sequence). Trimming pared 5 bases from V and 2 bases from J, leaving 15 bases between. Written as DNA, the CDR3 is TGTGCCAGCAGCCCCCTCCCGGGACCACAAGAGACCCAGTACTTC. Translating gives CASSPLPGPQETQYF. The full variable domain, completed using reference TRBV13 and TRBJ2-5, is AAGVIQSPRHLIKEKRETATLKCYPIPRHDTVYWYQQGPGQDPQFLISFYEKMQSDKGSIPDRFSAQQFSDYHSELNMSSLELGDSALYFCASSPLPGPQETQYFGPGTRLLVL.

The gene calls are TRBV4-2 and TRBJ1-2, with a tentative D call TRBD1 (6 bases). The CDR3 loop spans 15 amino acids. Trimming pared 5 bases from V and 0 bases from J, leaving 13 bases between. Germline lookup yields CDR1 LGHNA and CDR2 YNFKEQ. CDR3 bases: TGTGCCAGCAGCGCAGGGGACGTAGCTAACTATGGCTACACCTTC. Amino acids: CASSAGDVANYGYTF.

This clonotype has a handful of counts. The CDR3 bases are TGCAGTGCCCCGGGACAGGGGGTCGATGAGCAGTTCTTC. Its translation: CSAPGQGVDEQFF. The chain links TRBV20-1 to TRBJ2-1, with 11 bases that match TRBD1. Germline V gene lookup returns CDR1 DFQATT and CDR2 SNEGSKA (reference sequence). The length of the CDR3 is 13 residues. Trimming at V came to 6 bases and at J to 8 bases, leaving 6 bases not matched to a gene.